These T cell receptor beta chains were read from a single sample in a study of blood T cell repertoires in COVID-19. Clones were sequenced by immunoSEQ multiplex PCR, and TCRdb holds only the in-frame ones, with some missing. The sample carries around 99,000 clones, 75% to 95% recorded once. Material for sequencing was peripheral blood. The receptor source for this set is a woman aged 25 to 39 with acute or convalescent COVID-19. Both conserved end residues are part of each CDR3. D genes are given only for firm matches. Clone sizes are given selectively: once, few, many, or a class where the clone is expanded.

.,TRBJ2-7,.,TRBV28,CASSAVWEKYEQYF,TGTGCCAGCAGTGCCGTATGGGAGAAATACGAGCAGTACTTC
.,TRBJ2-7,.,TRBV11-2,CASSLGLYPEQYF,TGTGCCAGCAGCTTGGGACTCTACCCCGAGCAGTACTTC
.,TRBJ1-5,TRBD1,TRBV4-3,CASSPGGGDTHQPQHF,TGCGCCAGCAGCCCAGGGGGTGGGGACACCCATCAGCCCCAGCATTTT
few,TRBJ1-5,TRBD1,TRBV4-3,CASSPGQGNNQPQHF,TGCGCCAGCAGCCCGGGACAGGGGAACAATCAGCCCCAGCATTTT
.,TRBJ2-1,TRBD2,TRBV15,CATSRDLASGRSYNEQFF,TGTGCCACCAGCAGAGACTTGGCTAGCGGGCGCTCCTACAATGAGCAGTTCTTC
.,TRBJ2-7,.,TRBV7-9,CASSVTGVLNSYEQYF,TGTGCCAGCAGCGTTACGGGTGTCCTGAACTCCTACGAGCAGTACTTC
.,TRBJ1-2,TRBD1,TRBV15,CATSFNRGFRYGYTF,TGTGCCACCAGTTTTAACAGGGGATTTCGGTATGGCTACACCTTC
.,TRBJ1-5,.,TRBV7-9,CASSDTDSHSNQPQHF,TGTGCCAGCAGCGACACCGACAGCCATAGCAATCAGCCCCAGCATTTT
.,TRBJ1-5,.,TRBV10-2,CASRERGPNNQPQHF,TGCGCCAGCCGCGAGCGGGGACCGAACAATCAGCCCCAGCATTTT
.,TRBJ2-3,TRBD2,TRBV7-3,CASSPRGGYLKDTQYF,TGTGCCAGCAGCCCCCGGGGGGGCTATCTCAAAGATACGCAGTATTTT
.,TRBJ1-2,TRBD1,TRBV7-9,CASSALTGGIGGYTF,TGTGCCAGCAGCGCCCTAACAGGGGGCATCGGTGGCTACACCTTC
.,TRBJ2-7,.,TRBV11-3,CASSLFRSSYEQYF,TGTGCCAGCAGCTTATTTCGGAGCTCCTACGAGCAGTACTTC
few,TRBJ2-7,.,TRBV7-2,CASSFTGLGEQYF,TGTGCCAGCAGCTTCACAGGGTTAGGCGAGCAGTACTTC
.,TRBJ1-1,.,TRBV5-4,CASSPRGGLNTEAFF,TGTGCCAGCAGCCCCAGAGGAGGCCTGAACACTGAAGCTTTCTTT
.,TRBJ2-7,TRBD1,TRBV7-2,CASSNTGGSGEQYF,TGTGCCAGCAGCAACACAGGGGGCTCCGGCGAGCAGTACTTC
.,TRBJ1-3,.,TRBV19,CASSISSGNTIYF,TGTGCCAGTAGTATTAGCTCTGGAAACACCATATATTTT
once,TRBJ2-7,TRBD1,TRBV6-2/TRBV6-3,CASSRLGSGQGPYEQYF,TGTGCCAGCAGCAGACTCGGATCGGGACAGGGTCCCTACGAGCAGTACTTC
once,TRBJ1-1,TRBD1,TRBV28,CASRPQDRGTEAFF,TGTGCCAGCAGACCCCAGGACAGGGGCACTGAAGCTTTCTTT
.,TRBJ1-2,TRBD1,TRBV5-6,CASSGTGVETLYGYTF,TGTGCCAGCAGCGGGACAGGGGTCGAGACTCTCTATGGCTACACCTTC
.,TRBJ1-1,TRBD1,TRBV24-1,CATSDGDRGLNTEAFF,TGTGCCACCAGTGATGGGGACAGGGGACTGAACACTGAAGCTTTCTTT
once,TRBJ1-1,.,TRBV24-1,CATRQGSHTEAFF,TGTGCCACCAGACAGGGTTCTCACACTGAAGCTTTCTTT
.,TRBJ1-6,.,TRBV14,CASSQDFALPNSPLHF,TGTGCCAGCAGCCAAGATTTTGCGCTACCCAATTCACCCCTCCACTTT
.,TRBJ2-7,.,TRBV30,CAWSKTPRLGDEQYF,TGTGCCTGGTCGAAGACTCCTCGTTTAGGGGACGAGCAGTACTTC
.,TRBJ2-2,TRBD2,TRBV5-1,CASSPGWSGGPTGELFF,TGCGCCAGCAGCCCGGGGTGGAGCGGGGGGCCCACCGGGGAGCTGTTTTTT
.,TRBJ2-5,TRBD2,TRBV10-3,CAISPFGTSGQETQYF,TGTGCCATCAGTCCATTCGGGACTAGCGGACAAGAGACCCAGTACTTC
.,TRBJ1-1,TRBD1,TRBV5-1,CASSPLPQGAKNTEAFF,TGCGCCAGCAGCCCCCTCCCACAGGGGGCTAAGAACACTGAAGCTTTCTTT
.,TRBJ1-1,.,TRBV5-1,CASTLTGPAGTEAFF,TGCGCCAGCACGTTGACAGGTCCTGCGGGCACTGAAGCTTTCTTT
.,TRBJ2-2,.,TRBV7-9,CASSRDFGELFF,TGTGCCAGCAGCCGGGACTTTGGGGAGCTGTTTTTT
.,TRBJ1-1,.,TRBV30,CAWSVGSMNTEAFF,TGTGCCTGGAGTGTTGGCAGTATGAACACTGAAGCTTTCTTT
.,TRBJ1-5,TRBD1,TRBV19,CASNLGTGINQPQHF,TGTGCCAGTAACCTCGGGACAGGAATTAATCAGCCCCAGCATTTT
.,TRBJ2-5,TRBD2,TRBV2,CASSLAGGGETQYF,TGTGCCAGCAGTCTAGCGGGGGGAGGTGAGACCCAGTACTTC
.,TRBJ2-1,TRBD2,TRBV4-3,CASSQFGTSGYNEQFF,TGCGCCAGCAGCCAGTTCGGGACTAGCGGATACAATGAGCAGTTCTTC
.,TRBJ1-1,TRBD1,TRBV7-2,CASSPWTGGNTEAFF,TGTGCCAGCAGCCCATGGACAGGGGGGAACACTGAAGCTTTCTTT
.,TRBJ1-2,.,TRBV30,CAWSVQDYGYTF,TGTGCCTGGAGTGTACAGGACTATGGCTACACCTTC
.,TRBJ2-1,.,TRBV7-3,CASSQSLALGEQFF,TGTGCCAGCAGCCAAAGTCTAGCGCTTGGTGAGCAGTTCTTC
.,TRBJ1-6,TRBD1,TRBV27,CASSLRQGEGNSPLHF,TGTGCCAGCAGTTTACGTCAGGGGGAAGGTAATTCACCCCTCCACTTT
.,TRBJ2-1,TRBD1,TRBV15,CATSGQASSYNEQFF,TGTGCCACCAGCGGACAGGCGAGCTCCTACAATGAGCAGTTCTTC